The source of this T cell receptor (beta chain) is a study of long-term antiretroviral therapy in people with HIV. Per the germline V gene, CDR1 is LGHNA and CDR2 is YSLEER. The junction had 10 bases not matched to a gene; V was cut back by 5 bases and J by 5 bases. CDR3 length equals 17 residues. Version v3.0 of the immunoSEQ assay ran at survey level. TCRdb's table, derived via immunoSEQ multiplex PCR, lists solely in-frame clones and lacks some. The repertoire includes 20,000 to 25,000 clones, approximately 85% of them detected once, and around 7.2% sits in the top ten. The J gene is TRBJ2-1, the V gene TRBV4-3; 12 bases fit TRBD2. This clonotype was sampled from a man in his thirties or forties with HIV. The source material was unsorted PBMCs, sampled 1.5 years after starting antiretroviral therapy. In DNA, the CDR3 is TGCGCCAGCAGCTCGGGGCTAGCGGGAGGGGGGAACAATGAGCAGTTCTTC. This gives the protein CASSSGLAGGGNNEQFF.